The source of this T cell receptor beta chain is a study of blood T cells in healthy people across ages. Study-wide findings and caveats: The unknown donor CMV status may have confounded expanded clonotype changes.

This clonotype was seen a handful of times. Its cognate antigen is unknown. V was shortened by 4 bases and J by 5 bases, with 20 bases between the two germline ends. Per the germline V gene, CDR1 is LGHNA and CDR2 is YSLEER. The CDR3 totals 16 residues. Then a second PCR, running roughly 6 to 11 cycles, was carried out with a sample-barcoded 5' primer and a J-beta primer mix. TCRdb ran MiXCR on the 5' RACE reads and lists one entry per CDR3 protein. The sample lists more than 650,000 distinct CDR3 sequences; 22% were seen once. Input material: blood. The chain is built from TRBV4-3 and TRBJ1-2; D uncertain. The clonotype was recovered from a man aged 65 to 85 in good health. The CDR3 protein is CASSPMMGLGPYGYTF. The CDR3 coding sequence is TGCGCCAGCAGCCCAATGATGGGGTTAGGCCCATATGGCTACACCTTC.